This T cell receptor (beta chain) was profiled in a study of PD-1 blockade in classical Hodgkin lymphoma. Whole-study findings and limits: Newly diagnosed patients had diversity similar to the baseline diversity of complete responders. The CD4+ diversity rise by C4D1 was clearest in complete responders.

Comment on this clone: Its antigen remains unknown.

Following autologous stem cell transplantation, relapse occurred in every patient, and exposure to brentuximab vedotin varied. The V end lost 8 bases, the J end lost 4 bases, and 12 bases lay between the germline ends. The CDR3 is 13 residues long. CDR1 is ENHRY, CDR2 SYGVKD, per germline. Libraries were prepared by immunoSEQ multiplex PCR; TCRdb keeps only in-frame clonotypes and omits some of them. The repertoire holds over 35,000 clones, with around 87% as singletons. This receptor was identified in a human donor with classical Hodgkin lymphoma. This chain connects TRBV10-3 to TRBJ1-5, with D possibly matching TRBD1 (5 bases). Sequenced here: peripheral blood mononuclear cells (PBMCs), sampled at baseline. The CDR3 region is CAIRGTSNQPQHF. CDR3 DNA: TGTGCCATCCGCGGGACCTCAAATCAGCCCCAGCATTTT.